One sample yielded the 18 T cell receptor beta chains listed below, sequenced in a study of cytomegalovirus exposure and HLA in healthy donors. PCR involved 60 Vbeta and 13 Jbeta primers. Sequencing was performed with immunoSEQ multiplex PCR; in TCRdb, only in-frame clones are kept and a portion is missing. The sample shows some 150,000 clones, about 80% of them seen only once. The sample consisted of PBMCs. The receptors were gathered from a man aged 30-40 years in good health and CMV-seropositive.

The V call is TRBV2, the J call TRBJ2-3; tentative D call: TRBD1 (6 bases). This CDR3 is built from 15 residues. V was pared by 6 bases and J by 6 bases, with 19 bases between. The germline gives CDR1 SNHLY, CDR2 FYNNEI. The CDR3 spells CASSRTEALGDTQYF. The DNA for the CDR3 is TGTGCCAGCAGCCGGACAGAAGCCCTGGGGGATACGCAGTATTTT.

The chain recombines TRBV18 with TRBJ2-3; D gene ambiguous. The CDR3 consists of 13 residues. Trimming shortened V by 6 bases and J by 0 bases, and 7 bases separated the two germline ends. CDR1 and CDR2 from the germline V gene are KGHSH and LQKENI. CDR3 sequence: CASSFRSTDTQYF. The CDR3 coding sequence is TGTGCCAGCTCTTTCCGGAGCACAGATACGCAGTATTTT.

The chain uses TRBV27 and TRBJ1-3; possible D gene TRBD1, 6 bases. The length of the CDR3 is 14 residues. Trimming took off 4 bases at V and 7 bases at J, with 14 bases between the two ends. From germline, CDR1 is MNHEY and CDR2 SMNVEV (reference sequence). CDR3: CASSSPDRGNTIYF. The CDR3 coding sequence is TGTGCCAGCAGTTCCCCGGACAGAGGGAACACCATATATTTT.

This chain uses TRBV7-9 with TRBJ2-7, with 10 bases lining up with TRBD2. The CDR3 contains 15 residues. The germline V gene encodes CDR1 SEHNR and CDR2 FQNEAQ (reference sequence). V shed 7 bases, J shed 1 base, and the junction held 7 bases outside the gene matches. The CDR3 region is CASTRLTSGSYEQYF. The CDR3 DNA sequence: TGTGCCAGCACCCGCTTGACTAGCGGGTCCTACGAGCAGTACTTC.

The gene calls are TRBV5-1 and TRBJ1-1; D uncertain. The germline V gene has CDR1 SGHRS and CDR2 YFSETQ. V was clipped by 0 bases and J by 4 bases, with 10 bases between them. CDR3 length equals 14 residues. The CDR3 protein is CASSLGAGSTEAFF. CDR3 nucleotide sequence: TGCGCCAGCAGCTTGGGGGCCGGGAGCACTGAAGCTTTCTTT.

This clone was counted a few times. The gene calls are TRBV7-8 and TRBJ2-1; no reliable D call. V was trimmed by 1 base and J by 5 bases, leaving 6 bases between them. Germline V gene sequence: CDR1 SGHVS, CDR2 FQNEAQ. This CDR3 region has 13 residues. CDR3 sequence (DNA): TGTGCCAGCAGCTTAGACAATAACAATGAGCAGTTCTTC. Its protein product is CASSLDNNNEQFF.

The V gene is TRBV19, the J gene TRBJ2-2, with D maybe TRBD1 (6 bases). CDR1 is LNHDA and CDR2 is SQIVND in the germline V gene (reference sequence). Trimming took off 3 bases at V and 5 bases at J, with 16 bases between the two ends. CDR3 length: 16 amino acids. The CDR3 spells CASSIHAGDRTGELFF. The CDR3 DNA reads as TGTGCCAGTAGTATCCATGCAGGGGATAGGACCGGGGAGCTGTTTTTT.

The rearrangement joins TRBV7-2 to TRBJ2-1; D might be TRBD2 (7 bases). The CDR3 is 17 amino acids. Per the germline V gene, CDR1 is SGHTA and CDR2 is FQGNSA. V gave up 1 base and J gave up 9 bases, with 22 bases separating them. CDR3 protein: CASSLGGAGAQGSEQFF. For the CDR3, the DNA is TGTGCCAGCAGCTTAGGGGGGGCGGGGGCCCAGGGTAGTGAGCAGTTCTTC.

CDR3 DNA sequence: TGCAGTGCTAGCGTCCCCGAGACCCAGTACTTC. Translating it yields CSASVPETQYF. V is TRBV20-1 and J is TRBJ2-5; unclear D gene. The CDR3 is 11 amino acids. Germline loops: CDR1 DFQATT, CDR2 SNEGSKA (reference sequence). V lost 3 bases, J lost 5 bases, and 7 bases lay in between.

About this clone: Within the sample, other DNA sequences also encode this same CDR3. The chain recombines TRBV6-5 with TRBJ2-7; 8 bases are a match to TRBD1. The V gene's germline CDR1 is MNHEY and CDR2 SVGAGI. This CDR3 has 14 amino acids. The V gene end was trimmed by 4 bases and the J gene end by 2 bases; junction bases not matched to a gene: 4. Here the CDR3 DNA reads TGTGCCAGCAGTTCGACAGGGGAGACCTACGAGCAGTACTTC. This gives the protein CASSSTGETYEQYF.

The chain carries TRBV19 and TRBJ2-1; 7 bases are shared with TRBD2. Looked up from germline, CDR1 is LNHDA and CDR2 is SQIVND (reference sequence). CDR3 length: 17 residues. The trim removed 1 base at V and 3 bases at J, leaving 9 bases unmatched. The CDR3 protein is CASSIGLSGIDYNEQFF. The CDR3 nucleotides are TGTGCCAGTAGTATAGGATTGAGCGGGATCGACTACAATGAGCAGTTCTTC.

The chain is built from TRBV2 and TRBJ2-2; 8 bases line up with TRBD1. V lost 6 bases and J lost 6; bases outside the gene matches: 3. The CDR3 covers 13 residues. Germline-derived CDR1 and CDR2 are SNHLY and FYNNEI. The CDR3 region has the DNA TGTGCCAGCAGGGAACAGGGGGCCGGGGAGCTGTTTTTT. This translates into CASREQGAGELFF.

The chain employs TRBV6-6 and TRBJ2-3; 7 bases are a match to TRBD1. The CDR3 runs 15 residues. The V gene's germline CDR1 is MNHNY and CDR2 SVGAGI (reference sequence). The V and J ends lost 6 bases and 4 bases, in that order; junction bases with no gene match: 10. CDR3 amino acids: CASRAQGVVADTQYF. CDR3 nucleotides: TGTGCCAGCAGAGCCCAGGGGGTTGTTGCAGATACGCAGTATTTT.

The chain uses TRBV30 and TRBJ1-5; D gene uncertain. This CDR3 is 14 amino acids long. Germline V gene data show CDR1 as GTSNPN and CDR2 as SVGIG (reference sequence). The V and J ends lost 2 bases and 4 bases respectively, with 12 bases between them. The chain's CDR3 is CAWSLVRGNQPQHF. Written as DNA, the CDR3 is TGTGCCTGGAGTCTCGTCCGGGGAAATCAGCCCCAGCATTTT.

This chain joins TRBV9 and TRBJ2-7; D possibly corresponds to TRBD2 (6 bases). The V end lost 3 bases, the J end lost 6 bases, and 16 bases lay between the germline ends. There are 14 residues in the CDR3. Germline V gene lookup returns CDR1 SGDLS and CDR2 YYNGEE. CDR3 region: CASSGASLAGEQYF. DNA for the CDR3: TGTGCCAGCAGCGGAGCCTCACTAGCAGGCGAGCAGTACTTC.

The CDR3 nucleotides read TGTGCCAGCTCGGGGGCGGGAGGCACAGATACGCAGTATTTT. It is translated as CASSGAGGTDTQYF. The J gene is TRBJ2-3, the V gene TRBV28; a weak D match, TRBD2 (7 bases). The CDR3 has 14 residues. Germline V gene data show CDR1 as MDHEN and CDR2 as SYDVKM. The V end lost 8 bases, the J end lost 1 base, and 13 bases lay between the germline ends. The full variable domain, completed using reference TRBV28 and TRBJ2-3, is DVKVTQSSRYLVKRTGEKVFLECVQDMDHENMFWYRQDPGLGLRLIYFSYDVKMKEKGDIPEGYSVSREKKERFSLILESASTNQTSMYLCASSGAGGTDTQYFGPGTRLTVL.

V gene TRBV30 combines with J gene TRBJ2-5; 11 bases map to TRBD2. The germline CDR1 and CDR2 sequences are GTSNPN and SVGIG (reference sequence). Trimming removed 0 bases from V and 5 bases from J; junction bases left unmatched: 14. CDR3 size: 18 residues. The CDR3 region has the DNA TGTGCCTGGAGTGTACAACTAGCGGGGGAATGGAGCCGCGAGACCCAGTACTTC. Translated: CAWSVQLAGEWSRETQYF. The complete variable domain, with remaining parts taken from reference TRBV30 and TRBJ2-5, reads SQTIHQWPATLVQPVGSPLSLECTVEGTSNPNLYWYRQAAGRGLQLLFYSVGIGQISSEVPQNLSASRPQDRQFILSSKKLLLSDSGFYLCAWSVQLAGEWSRETQYFGPGTRLLVL.

The chain joins TRBV6-6 to TRBJ1-3, with a tentative D call TRBD1 (5 bases). This CDR3 spans 14 amino acids. In germline, CDR1 is MNHNY, CDR2 SVGAGI (reference sequence). V lost 8 bases and J 2 bases, leaving 13 bases between the germline ends. CDR3 amino acids: CASQAGGAGNTIYF. In DNA, the CDR3 is TGTGCCAGCCAAGCCGGGGGAGCTGGAAACACCATATATTTT.